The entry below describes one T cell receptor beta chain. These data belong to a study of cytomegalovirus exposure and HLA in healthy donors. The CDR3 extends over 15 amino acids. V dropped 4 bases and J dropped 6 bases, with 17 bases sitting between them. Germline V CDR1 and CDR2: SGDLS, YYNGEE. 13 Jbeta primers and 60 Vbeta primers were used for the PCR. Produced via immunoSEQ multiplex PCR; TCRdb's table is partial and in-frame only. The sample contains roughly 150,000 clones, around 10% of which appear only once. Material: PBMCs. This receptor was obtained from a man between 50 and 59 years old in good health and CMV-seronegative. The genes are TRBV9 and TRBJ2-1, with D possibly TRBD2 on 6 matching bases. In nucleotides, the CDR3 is TGTGCCAGCAGCCTTAGCGGACATTCTACCAATGAGCAGTTCTTC. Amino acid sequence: CASSLSGHSTNEQFF.